This T cell receptor beta chain came from a study of technical replicates of blood from a handful of donors. Clones were read by immunoSEQ multiplex PCR, and TCRdb kept only the in-frame ones, dropping some. The data contain approximately 89,000 clones, just under 95% of them seen just once; the ten biggest clones take up about 0.39%. The TCR sequence derives from a human donor in good health. Sequenced input: T cells isolated from PBMCs.

CDR3 DNA: TGTGCCAGCAGCTCCCGGGATGGACAGGCAAACACTGAAGCTTTCTTT. Translation: CASSSRDGQANTEAFF. The rearrangement joins TRBV7-6 to TRBJ1-1; 7 bases agree with TRBD1. The CDR3 covers 16 residues. Trimming took 4 bases from V and 2 from J; bases not matched to a gene: 10. Germline-derived CDR1 and CDR2 are SGHVS and FNYEAQ.